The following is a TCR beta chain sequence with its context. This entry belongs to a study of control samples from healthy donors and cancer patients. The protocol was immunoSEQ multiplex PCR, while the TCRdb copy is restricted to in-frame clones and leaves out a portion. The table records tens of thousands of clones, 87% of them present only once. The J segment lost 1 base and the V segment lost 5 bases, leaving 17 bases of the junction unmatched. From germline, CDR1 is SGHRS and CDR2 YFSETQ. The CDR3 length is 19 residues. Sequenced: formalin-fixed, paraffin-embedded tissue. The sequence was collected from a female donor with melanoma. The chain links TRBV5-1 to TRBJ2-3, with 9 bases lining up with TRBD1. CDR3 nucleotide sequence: TGCGCCAGCAGGTCGGGACAGGGTTTTGTTGCGTTTGGCACAGATACGCAGTATTTT. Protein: CASRSGQGFVAFGTDTQYF.